The next 23 T cell receptor beta chains were all read from a single sample in a study of T cells in Graves' hyperthyroidism and ophthalmopathy. Researchers amplified the TCR beta CDR3 regions from RNA transcripts. Primed by the HTBI set, a first-round RT-PCR was run on the TCR CDR3. TCRdb ran MiXCR on the multiplex PCR reads and lists one entry per CDR3 protein. The repertoire consists of about 700,000 distinct CDR3 sequences, with 40% to 55% occurring once and the leading ten covering roughly 6.5%. The source material was peripheral blood or thyroid tissue (not recorded which). Receptors originate from an adult man with Graves' disease, either hyperthyroidism or ophthalmopathy (not recorded which).

This clonotype has at least ten counts. The chain has TRBV20-1 and TRBJ2-7; D call uncertain. CDR3 length: 13 residues. CDR1 and CDR2 (germline): DFQATT, SNEGSKA (reference sequence). The V and J ends lost 3 bases and 1 base respectively, with 10 bases between them. The CDR3 spells CSASGPASYEQYF. The DNA of the CDR3 is TGCAGTGCTAGCGGCCCGGCATCCTACGAGCAGTACTTC.

The V call is TRBV9, the J call TRBJ1-2, with 7 bases fitting TRBD1. The trim removed 0 bases at V and 7 bases at J, leaving 6 bases unmatched. The V gene's germline CDR1 is SGDLS and CDR2 YYNGEE. The CDR3 spans 14 residues. CDR3 in amino acids: CASSVEGGIGGYTF. In nucleotides, the CDR3 is TGTGCCAGCAGCGTAGAAGGGGGCATTGGTGGCTACACCTTC.

The sample holds many counts of this clonotype. The CDR3 reads CAIRPGATNEKLFF. CDR3 in DNA: TGTGCCATCAGACCAGGGGCAACTAATGAAAAACTGTTTTTT. This chain uses TRBV10-3 with TRBJ1-4, with TRBD1 as a possible D gene (6 bases). V lost 6 bases to trimming and J lost 0 bases, with 8 bases between them. Germline assignment: CDR1 ENHRY and CDR2 SYGVKD. The CDR3 has 14 residues.

V usage is TRBV6-5 and J usage is TRBJ1-1, with unresolved D. V was clipped by 0 bases and J by 2 bases, with 13 bases between them. In germline, CDR1 is MNHEY, CDR2 SVGAGI. The CDR3 consists of 16 residues. The CDR3 protein is CASSYSTGEANTEAFF. The CDR3 DNA reads TGTGCCAGCAGTTACTCGACTGGGGAGGCTAACACTGAAGCTTTCTTT.

This clonotype was detected only once. J is TRBJ2-7 and V is TRBV2; 9 nucleotides match TRBD1. CDR1 is SNHLY and CDR2 is FYNNEI in the germline V gene. The ends lost 2 bases at V and 1 base at J; junction bases unmatched: 3. The CDR3 is made up of 15 amino acids. CDR3 protein: CASSEYGTGSYEQYF. The CDR3 nucleotides are TGTGCCAGCAGTGAATACGGGACAGGGTCCTACGAGCAGTACTTC.

The chain combines TRBV28 with TRBJ1-5, with 7 nucleotides matching TRBD1. This CDR3 comprises 14 residues. The trim removed 6 bases at V and 1 base at J, leaving 3 bases unmatched. Germline V gives CDR1 MDHEN, CDR2 SYDVKM. CDR3 DNA sequence: TGTGCCAGCAGAATGGACAGGAGCAATCAGCCCCAGCATTTT. Translated, it gives CASRMDRSNQPQHF.

The rearrangement joins TRBV7-9 to TRBJ1-1; D ambiguous. Germline V lookup: CDR1 SEHNR, CDR2 FQNEAQ (reference sequence). This CDR3 is built from 18 residues. The V end lost 3 bases, the J end lost 4 bases, and 24 bases lay between the germline ends. The CDR3 loop is CASSLGPGNEIKGTEAFF. CDR3 DNA: TGTGCCAGCAGCTTGGGCCCGGGGAACGAAATTAAGGGCACTGAAGCTTTCTTT.

Only a few counts were recorded for this clonotype. The chain couples TRBV6-6 to TRBJ1-2; TRBD1 agrees at 9 bases. Germline lookup yields CDR1 MNHNY and CDR2 SVGAGI (reference sequence). V shed 7 bases, J shed 4 bases, and the junction held 7 bases outside the gene matches. This CDR3 is 14 amino acids long. CDR3 nucleotides: TGTGCCAGCATCCCTGGGACAGGGTCCTATGGCTACACCTTC. Amino acids: CASIPGTGSYGYTF.

The genes are TRBV10-2 and TRBJ2-7; D ambiguous. Trimming took 6 bases from V and 4 from J, leaving 19 bases between them. Per the germline V gene, CDR1 is WSHSY and CDR2 is SAAADI. The CDR3 loop spans 15 amino acids. CDR3 sequence reads: CASSLGLVPVYEQYF. As DNA, the CDR3 is TGCGCCAGCAGCTTGGGATTAGTTCCGGTATACGAGCAGTACTTC.

This clonotype was seen ten or more times. V gene TRBV25-1 combines with J gene TRBJ2-2; D is undetermined. Trimming removed 6 bases from V and 3 bases from J, with 14 bases in between. The CDR3 is made up of 15 amino acids. Germline V gene lookup returns CDR1 MGHDK and CDR2 SYGVNS. CDR3 sequence: CASSPLGRYTGELFF. DNA of the CDR3: TGTGCCAGCAGCCCCTTGGGCAGATACACCGGGGAGCTGTTTTTT.

V gene TRBV6-5 combines with J gene TRBJ2-5; no clear D gene. Germline assignment: CDR1 MNHEY and CDR2 SVGAGI. CDR3 size: 15 residues. The V gene lost 6 bases and the J gene lost 3 bases, with 17 bases spanning the gap. As DNA, the CDR3 is TGTGCCAGCAGCCTACAACCAACTACCGAAGAGACCCAGTACTTC. Translating it yields CASSLQPTTEETQYF.

This clonotype has more than one count but fewer than ten. The genes are TRBV6-5 and TRBJ1-5, with D perhaps TRBD1 (5 bases). Trimming stripped 0 bases from V and 7 bases from J, with 13 bases between. The CDR3 spans 15 residues. Germline CDR1 MNHEY, CDR2 SVGAGI. The CDR3 DNA is TGTGCCAGCAGTTACTCGGTCGGGGGAGGACAGCCCCAGCATTTT. Protein sequence: CASSYSVGGGQPQHF.

Concerning this clonotype: A much larger clone is a single base away; this may be a read error. The chain uses TRBV10-3 and TRBJ2-7, with D possibly being TRBD2 (6 bases). This CDR3 spans 15 amino acids. CDR1 ENHRY and CDR2 SYGVKD come from the germline V gene. The CDR3 protein is CAIRESAGLTYEQYF. In nucleotides, the CDR3 is TGTGCCATCCGTGAGTCGGCGGGATTAACCTACGAGCAGTACTTC.

In DNA, the CDR3 is TGTGCCAGCAGTGGACGGGACAGCCACTATAGCAATCAGCCCCAGCATTTT. Its protein product is CASSGRDSHYSNQPQHF. V is TRBV12-3 or TRBV12-4 and J is TRBJ1-5, with 7 bases matching TRBD1. The trim removed 5 bases at V and 0 bases at J, leaving 10 bases unmatched. This CDR3 has 17 amino acids.

This clonotype was seen a handful of times. The chain links TRBV12-3 or TRBV12-4 to TRBJ1-4, with unresolved D. The CDR3 is made up of 15 amino acids. V was clipped by 5 bases and J by 5 bases, with 15 bases between them. CDR3 sequence: CASSDESFLNEKLFF. The CDR3 DNA is TGTGCCAGCAGTGACGAAAGCTTTTTAAATGAAAAACTGTTTTTT.

V gene TRBV20-1 combines with J gene TRBJ2-7, with no clear D. The CDR3 extends over 13 amino acids. The V gene's germline CDR1 is DFQATT and CDR2 SNEGSKA (reference sequence). Trimming cost V 3 bases and J 0 bases, with 9 bases left between them. CDR3 sequence (DNA): TGCAGTGCTAGGAGTATTAGCTCCTACGAGCAGTACTTC. Translation: CSARSISSYEQYF.

The chain recombines TRBV10-3 with TRBJ1-3; a possible D gene is TRBD1 (6 bases). This CDR3 is built from 15 residues. The V gene's germline CDR1 is ENHRY and CDR2 SYGVKD. The V end lost 3 bases, the J end lost 5 bases, and 14 bases lay between the germline ends. The DNA of the CDR3 is TGTGCCATCAGTGACTCGCAGACAGGAAGAAACACCATATATTTT. Residues: CAISDSQTGRNTIYF.

This clonotype was counted ten times or more. The gene calls are TRBV10-3 and TRBJ1-1, with 10 bases identical to TRBD1. V was pared by 7 bases and J by 3 bases, with 8 bases of the junction left unmatched. The length of the CDR3 is 15 residues. CDR1 is ENHRY, CDR2 SYGVKD, per germline. CDR3 DNA sequence: TGTGCCATCAAGGGGACAGGGGTGTGGGACACTGAAGCTTTCTTT. It specifies CAIKGTGVWDTEAFF.

The rearrangement links TRBV3-1 to TRBJ1-2, with 9 bases identical to TRBD1. V shed 1 base and J 2 bases; nucleotides not matched to a gene: 2. This CDR3 region has 15 residues. Germline V gene data show CDR1 as LGHDT and CDR2 as YNNKEL (reference sequence). CDR3 region: CASSQATGGNYGYTF. The CDR3 nucleotides are TGTGCCAGCAGCCAAGCGACAGGGGGGAACTATGGCTACACCTTC.

There are a few counts of this clonotype. This sequence joins TRBV5-1 and TRBJ1-4; D gene ambiguous. Germline V gene sequence: CDR1 SGHRS, CDR2 YFSETQ. The V gene lost 0 bases and the J gene lost 4 bases, with 10 bases spanning the gap. The CDR3 sequence is 15 residues long. The chain's CDR3 is CASSLGRPDNEKLFF. The CDR3, as DNA: TGCGCCAGCAGCTTGGGCAGACCAGATAATGAAAAACTGTTTTTT.

This clonotype was counted a few times. The chain carries TRBV6-1 and TRBJ1-2; 7 nucleotides align to TRBD1. The CDR3 length is 17 residues. Unmatched junction bases numbered 13, after V lost 4 bases and J lost 2 bases. From germline, CDR1 is MNHNS and CDR2 SASEGT. CDR3 coding DNA: TGTGCCAGCAGTGGAACACGCGGTTTGGACAGGAACTATGGCTACACCTTC. Encoded protein: CASSGTRGLDRNYGYTF.

Many counts were recorded for this clonotype. This chain connects TRBV9 to TRBJ1-3, with TRBD1 as a possible D gene (6 bases). Germline values: CDR1 SGDLS, CDR2 YYNGEE. The CDR3 runs to 16 residues. V lost 0 bases and J 2 bases, leaving 12 bases between the germline ends. CDR3 residues: CASSVDAGGAGNTIYF. For the CDR3, the DNA is TGTGCCAGCAGCGTAGACGCCGGGGGCGCTGGAAACACCATATATTTT.

V usage is TRBV19 and J usage is TRBJ2-5; 12 bases fit TRBD2. CDR3 length equals 16 residues. The V and J ends lost 3 bases and 3 bases, in that order; junction bases with no gene match: 5. Germline V lookup: CDR1 LNHDA, CDR2 SQIVND (reference sequence). The CDR3 region has the DNA TGTGCCAGTAGTATCATGCTAGCGGGAGGGGAAGAGACCCAGTACTTC. Translation gives CASSIMLAGGEETQYF.